These 13 T cell receptor beta chains share one sample of origin, sequenced in a study of T cell responses to AZD1222 COVID-19 vaccine. Sequencing was performed with immunoSEQ multiplex PCR; in TCRdb, only in-frame clones are kept and a portion is missing. The sample has roughly 130,000 clones, about 90% seen once; the top ten hold approximately 1.4%. Here the sequenced sample was peripheral blood, taken on day 0 of AZD1222 vaccination. The receptors originated from an adult in good health.

The chain combines TRBV29-1 with TRBJ1-5; 7 bases fit TRBD1. V dropped 5 bases and J dropped 12; count of bases not matched to a gene: 16. The germline V gene has CDR1 SQVTM and CDR2 ANQGSEA. The CDR3 is 14 amino acids. The CDR3 loop is CSVIETGSLGHQHF. The CDR3 coding sequence is TGCAGCGTTATTGAGACAGGGAGCCTCGGTCACCAGCATTTT.

The chain joins TRBV18 to TRBJ1-1; weak D call: TRBD1 (5 bases). The CDR3 sequence is 12 residues long. Germline loops: CDR1 KGHSH, CDR2 LQKENI. Trimming took off 3 bases at V and 4 bases at J, with 6 bases between the two ends. The CDR3 sequence is CASSPGATEAFF. CDR3 nucleotide sequence: TGTGCCAGCTCACCCGGGGCCACTGAAGCTTTCTTT.

This clone was found a few times. The rearrangement uses TRBV7-8 and TRBJ1-5; 8 nucleotides align to TRBD1. Trimming took 6 bases from V and 0 from J; bases not matched to a gene: 4. In germline, CDR1 is SGHVS, CDR2 FQNEAQ. The CDR3 consists of 15 residues. CDR3 nucleotide sequence: TGTGCCAGCAGAGTGGACAGGGCTAGCAATCAGCCCCAGCATTTT. Residues: CASRVDRASNQPQHF.

The genes are TRBV7-2 and TRBJ1-2; TRBD1 agrees at 8 bases. Germline CDR1 and CDR2: SGHTA and FQGNSA. The ends lost 3 bases at V and 14 bases at J; junction bases unmatched: 5. This CDR3 has 11 residues. The CDR3 is CASSFNRGVTF. As DNA, the CDR3 is TGTGCCAGCAGCTTTAACAGGGGGGTTACCTTC.

V and J are TRBV4-3 and TRBJ1-3; the D is unclear. The CDR3 has 16 residues. Germline CDR1 LGHNA, CDR2 YSLEER. The V and J ends lost 0 bases and 2 bases respectively, with 11 bases between them. The CDR3 loop reads CASSQDWQQTGNTIYF. In DNA form, the CDR3 reads TGCGCCAGCAGCCAAGATTGGCAGCAAACTGGAAACACCATATATTTT.

The chain carries TRBV19 and TRBJ1-2; D is unresolved. The CDR3 consists of 11 residues. CDR1 and CDR2 (germline): LNHDA, SQIVND (reference sequence). The germline V and J ends were trimmed by 4 bases and 3 bases, with 3 bases remaining between them. The chain's CDR3 is CASSRDYGYTF. CDR3 sequence (DNA): TGTGCCAGTAGTAGGGACTATGGCTACACCTTC.

The chain uses TRBV9 and TRBJ2-7; D not certain. The CDR3 covers 13 residues. The V end was cut by 4 bases, the J end by 2 bases, with 10 bases between. Per the germline V gene, CDR1 is SGDLS and CDR2 is YYNGEE. CDR3 region: CASSPGPTYEQYF. CDR3 coding DNA: TGTGCCAGCAGCCCGGGTCCTACCTACGAGCAGTACTTC.

The chain joins TRBV5-1 to TRBJ2-4, with D maybe TRBD2 (5 bases). The CDR3 sequence is 15 residues long. Germline V gene data show CDR1 as SGHRS and CDR2 as YFSETQ. The V gene lost 4 bases and the J gene lost 0 bases, with 11 bases spanning the gap. CDR3 sequence: CASSPTEGAKNIQYF. In DNA, the CDR3 is TGCGCCAGCAGCCCAACCGAGGGAGCCAAAAACATTCAGTACTTC.

This clone came up once. The rearrangement joins TRBV29-1 to TRBJ2-7; tentatively, D is TRBD1 (6 bases). Germline assignment: CDR1 SQVTM and CDR2 ANQGSEA. The CDR3 has 16 residues. The V and J ends lost 0 bases and 3 bases respectively, with 18 bases between them. CDR3 sequence (DNA): TGCAGCGTTGAAGATCGTGAGGGGGTGGGGAACTACGAGCAGTACTTC. It encodes CSVEDREGVGNYEQYF.

This chain connects TRBV11-2 to TRBJ1-4, with TRBD1 matching 7 bases. The germline gives CDR1 SGHAT, CDR2 FQNNGV. Germline trimming cut 5 bases from V and 4 bases from J; bases unmatched to any gene: 4. The CDR3 is 14 residues long. CDR3 protein: CASSPGQFNEKLFF. For the CDR3, the DNA is TGTGCCAGCAGCCCGGGACAGTTTAATGAAAAACTGTTTTTT.

This sequence joins TRBV6-2 or TRBV6-3 and TRBJ1-5; TRBD1 matches at 8 bases. Germline trimming cut 4 bases from V and 3 bases from J; bases unmatched to any gene: 11. Germline V CDR1 and CDR2: MNHEY, SVGEGT. The CDR3 consists of 17 residues. The DNA of the CDR3 is TGTGCCAGCAGTTTCTTAACAAGGACAGGGTTCAATCAGCCCCAGCATTTT. It encodes CASSFLTRTGFNQPQHF.

V is TRBV6-5 and J is TRBJ1-1, with D perhaps matching TRBD1 (6 bases). Trimming removed 8 bases at V and 0 bases at J, with 16 bases between. In germline, CDR1 is MNHEY, CDR2 SVGAGI. The CDR3 has 15 amino acids. This CDR3 is CASDRSKALNTEAFF. CDR3 DNA sequence: TGTGCCAGCGACAGGTCAAAGGCCCTGAACACTGAAGCTTTCTTT.

This clone was counted a single time. The CDR3 nucleotides are TGTGCCAGCAGCCGAGCCTACGAGCAGTACTTC. Amino acids: CASSRAYEQYF. The chain has TRBV3-1 (or the pseudogene TRBV3-2) and TRBJ2-7; D is ambiguous. The V end lost 4 bases, the J end lost 2 bases, and 3 bases lay between the germline ends. The CDR3 is 11 residues long. Germline CDR1 LGHDT, CDR2 YNNKEL (reference sequence).